The text below deals with one T cell receptor beta chain. Its antigen is as yet unknown. This sample was included in a study of cytomegalovirus exposure and HLA in healthy donors. V shed 0 bases, J shed 4 bases, and the junction held 6 bases outside the gene matches. CDR3 length equals 17 residues. Germline CDR1 reads SGHVS; CDR2 reads FQNEAQ. Study-wide points: Later analysis identified several of the most significant clusters that appeared linked to common viral pathogens. When analyzed later, a missense DCLRE1C variant was found to be linked to TCR beta V- and J-gene trimming. The study carried out a later analysis of TCR beta sequences. It associated about 15,000 of them with specific HLA alleles at a false discovery rate of 0.05.

Researchers ran the PCR with 60 Vbeta and 13 Jbeta primers. Profiling relied on immunoSEQ multiplex PCR, and the TCRdb table lists in-frame clones only, not all of them. The sample contains around 150,000 clones, 80% to 90% of which appear only once. This sequence originates from a man between 18 and 29 years old in good health and CMV-seropositive. The chain has TRBV7-8 and TRBJ2-1, with TRBD1 matching over 10 bases. Sequencing was done on a sample of PBMCs. CDR3 sequence reads: CASSLADRGAAYNEQFF. The CDR3 region has the DNA TGTGCCAGCAGCTTAGCGGACAGGGGGGCCGCTTACAATGAGCAGTTCTTC.